The source of this TCR beta chain is a study of control samples from healthy donors and cancer patients. Using immunoSEQ multiplex PCR, the repertoire was profiled, and TCRdb retains in-frame clones only, with some absent. The data contain about 89,000 clones, more than 75% of them seen just once; the ten biggest clones take up approximately 2.1%. The CDR3 is 13 amino acids. The ends were cut back, 0 bases at V and 5 bases at J, with 8 bases in the middle. Germline V CDR1 and CDR2: SGHTA, FQGTGA. The receptor was derived from a woman aged 40-49 years in good health. Sequencing was carried out using blood. This chain links TRBV7-3 with TRBJ2-7, with D maybe TRBD1 (5 bases). Here the CDR3 DNA reads TGTGCCAGCAGCTTAACCGCCAGGGACGAGCAGTACTTC. It encodes CASSLTARDEQYF.